This paragraph reports one T cell receptor (beta chain). Its cognate antigen is unknown. The data were taken from a study of cytomegalovirus exposure and HLA in healthy donors. Study-wide results and caveats: Accurate prediction of HLA-A and HLA-B alleles (for most subjects) was reportedly achieved from TCR beta sequences. The study listed approximately 160 cytomegalovirus-associated TCR beta chains.

Nominally healthy donors provided the samples, though records likely missed some immune exposures. The PCR was carried out with 60 Vbeta primers and 13 Jbeta primers. Repertoires were generated with immunoSEQ multiplex PCR, while TCRdb's copy carries only in-frame clones and drops some. This sample has 250,000 to 350,000 clones, with 80% to 90% found just once. The sequenced sample consisted of PBMCs. The TCR sequence derives from a middle-aged man in good health and CMV-seropositive.

The CDR3 sequence is CATSPTIGTSGNAYEQYF. The CDR3 nucleotides read TGTGCCACCAGCCCCACTATCGGGACTAGCGGGAACGCCTACGAGCAGTACTTC. The chain has TRBV15 and TRBJ2-7; 13 bases agree with TRBD2. CDR1 is LNHNV and CDR2 is YYDKDF in the germline V gene (reference sequence). Losses at the gene ends were 5 bases for V and 2 bases for J; bases not matched to a gene: 12. The CDR3 length is 18 residues.